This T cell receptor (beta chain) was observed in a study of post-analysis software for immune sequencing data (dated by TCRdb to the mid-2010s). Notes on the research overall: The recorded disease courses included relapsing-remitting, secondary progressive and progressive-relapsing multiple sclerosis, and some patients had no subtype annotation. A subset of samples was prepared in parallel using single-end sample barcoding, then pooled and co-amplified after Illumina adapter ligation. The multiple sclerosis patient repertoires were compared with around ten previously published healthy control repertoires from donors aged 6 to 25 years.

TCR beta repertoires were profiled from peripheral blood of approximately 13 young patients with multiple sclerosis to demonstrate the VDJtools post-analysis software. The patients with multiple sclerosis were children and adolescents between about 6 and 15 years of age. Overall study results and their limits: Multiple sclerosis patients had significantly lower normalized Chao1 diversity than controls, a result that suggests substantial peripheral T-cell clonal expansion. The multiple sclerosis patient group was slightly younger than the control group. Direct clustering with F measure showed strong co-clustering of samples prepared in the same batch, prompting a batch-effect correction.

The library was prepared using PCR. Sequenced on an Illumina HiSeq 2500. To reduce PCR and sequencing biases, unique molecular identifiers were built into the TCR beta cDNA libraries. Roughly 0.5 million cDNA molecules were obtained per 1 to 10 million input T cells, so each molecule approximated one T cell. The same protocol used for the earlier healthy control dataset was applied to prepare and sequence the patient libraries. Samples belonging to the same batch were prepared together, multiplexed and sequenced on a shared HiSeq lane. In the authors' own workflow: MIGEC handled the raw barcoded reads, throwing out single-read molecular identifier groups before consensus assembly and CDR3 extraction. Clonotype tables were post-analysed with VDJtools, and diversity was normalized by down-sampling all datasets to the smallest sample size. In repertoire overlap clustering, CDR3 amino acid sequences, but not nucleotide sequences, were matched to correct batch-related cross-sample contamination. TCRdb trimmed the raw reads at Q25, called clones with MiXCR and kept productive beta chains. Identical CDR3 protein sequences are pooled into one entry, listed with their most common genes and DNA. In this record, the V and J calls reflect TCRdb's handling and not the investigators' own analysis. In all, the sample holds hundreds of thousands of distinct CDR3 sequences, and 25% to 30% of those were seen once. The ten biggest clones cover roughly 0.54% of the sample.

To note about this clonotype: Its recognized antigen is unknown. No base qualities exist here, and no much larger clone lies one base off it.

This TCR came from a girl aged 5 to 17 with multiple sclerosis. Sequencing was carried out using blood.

The CDR3 corresponds to CASSFDRMRAADTQYF. In nucleotides, the sequence is TGTGCCAGCAGCTTCGACCGAATGAGGGCGGCAGATACGCAGTATTTT. This chain joins TRBV7-2 to TRBJ2-3, with TRBD2 perhaps the D gene, on 5 matching bases. The junction shows trimming of 3 bases on V and 4 bases on J, plus 17 bases between the germline ends. Taken from the germline V gene, the CDR1 and CDR2 loops are SGHTA and FQGNSA. The CDR3 goes from the cysteine to the phenylalanine over 16 residues. The sequence is cut down to CDR3 DNA, 48 bases in frame from base 1.